This T cell receptor beta chain was retrieved from a study of cytomegalovirus exposure and HLA in healthy donors. Study-level information: About 77 million unique TCRs from HLA-typed donors made up an early data release.

This clone came up a few times. Its antigen is still unknown. The study, taken as a whole, reports: In a later analysis, across HLA loci, associated TCR counts were highest for DRB1, lowest for HLA-C.

Vbeta (60) and Jbeta (13) primers were used in the PCR. Sequencing was performed with immunoSEQ multiplex PCR; in TCRdb, only in-frame clones are kept and a portion is missing. The table includes some 110,000 clones, 9.5% to 13% detected once. This CDR3 is 15 amino acids long. CDR1 is SGHAT and CDR2 is FQNNGV in the germline V gene. This sequence originates from a man aged 40-50 years in good health and CMV-seropositive. This chain uses TRBV11-2 with TRBJ2-5, with 9 nucleotides matching TRBD2. With the DNA end fitting TRBJ2-7 better, the J assignment may be wrong. The sequencing sample was made of PBMCs. CDR3 residues: CASSPRNSGSYEQYF. The DNA of the CDR3 is TGTGCCAGCAGCCCTCGAAATAGCGGGAGTTACGAGCAGTACTTC.